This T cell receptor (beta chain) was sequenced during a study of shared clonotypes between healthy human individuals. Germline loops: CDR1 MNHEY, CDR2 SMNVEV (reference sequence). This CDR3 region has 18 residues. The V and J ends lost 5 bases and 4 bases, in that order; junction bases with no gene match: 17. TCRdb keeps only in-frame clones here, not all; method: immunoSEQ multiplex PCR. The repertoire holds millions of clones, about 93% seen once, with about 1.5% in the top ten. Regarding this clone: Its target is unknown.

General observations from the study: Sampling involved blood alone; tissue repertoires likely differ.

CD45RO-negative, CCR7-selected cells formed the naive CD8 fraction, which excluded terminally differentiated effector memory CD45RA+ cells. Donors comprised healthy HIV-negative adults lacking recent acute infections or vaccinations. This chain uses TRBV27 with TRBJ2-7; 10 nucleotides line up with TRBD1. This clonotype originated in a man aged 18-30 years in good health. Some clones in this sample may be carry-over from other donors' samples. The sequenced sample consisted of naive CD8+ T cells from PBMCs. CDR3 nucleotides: TGTGCCAGCAGTGGGACGTGGGACAGGGGTACCGACCCTTACGAGCAGTACTTC. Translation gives CASSGTWDRGTDPYEQYF.